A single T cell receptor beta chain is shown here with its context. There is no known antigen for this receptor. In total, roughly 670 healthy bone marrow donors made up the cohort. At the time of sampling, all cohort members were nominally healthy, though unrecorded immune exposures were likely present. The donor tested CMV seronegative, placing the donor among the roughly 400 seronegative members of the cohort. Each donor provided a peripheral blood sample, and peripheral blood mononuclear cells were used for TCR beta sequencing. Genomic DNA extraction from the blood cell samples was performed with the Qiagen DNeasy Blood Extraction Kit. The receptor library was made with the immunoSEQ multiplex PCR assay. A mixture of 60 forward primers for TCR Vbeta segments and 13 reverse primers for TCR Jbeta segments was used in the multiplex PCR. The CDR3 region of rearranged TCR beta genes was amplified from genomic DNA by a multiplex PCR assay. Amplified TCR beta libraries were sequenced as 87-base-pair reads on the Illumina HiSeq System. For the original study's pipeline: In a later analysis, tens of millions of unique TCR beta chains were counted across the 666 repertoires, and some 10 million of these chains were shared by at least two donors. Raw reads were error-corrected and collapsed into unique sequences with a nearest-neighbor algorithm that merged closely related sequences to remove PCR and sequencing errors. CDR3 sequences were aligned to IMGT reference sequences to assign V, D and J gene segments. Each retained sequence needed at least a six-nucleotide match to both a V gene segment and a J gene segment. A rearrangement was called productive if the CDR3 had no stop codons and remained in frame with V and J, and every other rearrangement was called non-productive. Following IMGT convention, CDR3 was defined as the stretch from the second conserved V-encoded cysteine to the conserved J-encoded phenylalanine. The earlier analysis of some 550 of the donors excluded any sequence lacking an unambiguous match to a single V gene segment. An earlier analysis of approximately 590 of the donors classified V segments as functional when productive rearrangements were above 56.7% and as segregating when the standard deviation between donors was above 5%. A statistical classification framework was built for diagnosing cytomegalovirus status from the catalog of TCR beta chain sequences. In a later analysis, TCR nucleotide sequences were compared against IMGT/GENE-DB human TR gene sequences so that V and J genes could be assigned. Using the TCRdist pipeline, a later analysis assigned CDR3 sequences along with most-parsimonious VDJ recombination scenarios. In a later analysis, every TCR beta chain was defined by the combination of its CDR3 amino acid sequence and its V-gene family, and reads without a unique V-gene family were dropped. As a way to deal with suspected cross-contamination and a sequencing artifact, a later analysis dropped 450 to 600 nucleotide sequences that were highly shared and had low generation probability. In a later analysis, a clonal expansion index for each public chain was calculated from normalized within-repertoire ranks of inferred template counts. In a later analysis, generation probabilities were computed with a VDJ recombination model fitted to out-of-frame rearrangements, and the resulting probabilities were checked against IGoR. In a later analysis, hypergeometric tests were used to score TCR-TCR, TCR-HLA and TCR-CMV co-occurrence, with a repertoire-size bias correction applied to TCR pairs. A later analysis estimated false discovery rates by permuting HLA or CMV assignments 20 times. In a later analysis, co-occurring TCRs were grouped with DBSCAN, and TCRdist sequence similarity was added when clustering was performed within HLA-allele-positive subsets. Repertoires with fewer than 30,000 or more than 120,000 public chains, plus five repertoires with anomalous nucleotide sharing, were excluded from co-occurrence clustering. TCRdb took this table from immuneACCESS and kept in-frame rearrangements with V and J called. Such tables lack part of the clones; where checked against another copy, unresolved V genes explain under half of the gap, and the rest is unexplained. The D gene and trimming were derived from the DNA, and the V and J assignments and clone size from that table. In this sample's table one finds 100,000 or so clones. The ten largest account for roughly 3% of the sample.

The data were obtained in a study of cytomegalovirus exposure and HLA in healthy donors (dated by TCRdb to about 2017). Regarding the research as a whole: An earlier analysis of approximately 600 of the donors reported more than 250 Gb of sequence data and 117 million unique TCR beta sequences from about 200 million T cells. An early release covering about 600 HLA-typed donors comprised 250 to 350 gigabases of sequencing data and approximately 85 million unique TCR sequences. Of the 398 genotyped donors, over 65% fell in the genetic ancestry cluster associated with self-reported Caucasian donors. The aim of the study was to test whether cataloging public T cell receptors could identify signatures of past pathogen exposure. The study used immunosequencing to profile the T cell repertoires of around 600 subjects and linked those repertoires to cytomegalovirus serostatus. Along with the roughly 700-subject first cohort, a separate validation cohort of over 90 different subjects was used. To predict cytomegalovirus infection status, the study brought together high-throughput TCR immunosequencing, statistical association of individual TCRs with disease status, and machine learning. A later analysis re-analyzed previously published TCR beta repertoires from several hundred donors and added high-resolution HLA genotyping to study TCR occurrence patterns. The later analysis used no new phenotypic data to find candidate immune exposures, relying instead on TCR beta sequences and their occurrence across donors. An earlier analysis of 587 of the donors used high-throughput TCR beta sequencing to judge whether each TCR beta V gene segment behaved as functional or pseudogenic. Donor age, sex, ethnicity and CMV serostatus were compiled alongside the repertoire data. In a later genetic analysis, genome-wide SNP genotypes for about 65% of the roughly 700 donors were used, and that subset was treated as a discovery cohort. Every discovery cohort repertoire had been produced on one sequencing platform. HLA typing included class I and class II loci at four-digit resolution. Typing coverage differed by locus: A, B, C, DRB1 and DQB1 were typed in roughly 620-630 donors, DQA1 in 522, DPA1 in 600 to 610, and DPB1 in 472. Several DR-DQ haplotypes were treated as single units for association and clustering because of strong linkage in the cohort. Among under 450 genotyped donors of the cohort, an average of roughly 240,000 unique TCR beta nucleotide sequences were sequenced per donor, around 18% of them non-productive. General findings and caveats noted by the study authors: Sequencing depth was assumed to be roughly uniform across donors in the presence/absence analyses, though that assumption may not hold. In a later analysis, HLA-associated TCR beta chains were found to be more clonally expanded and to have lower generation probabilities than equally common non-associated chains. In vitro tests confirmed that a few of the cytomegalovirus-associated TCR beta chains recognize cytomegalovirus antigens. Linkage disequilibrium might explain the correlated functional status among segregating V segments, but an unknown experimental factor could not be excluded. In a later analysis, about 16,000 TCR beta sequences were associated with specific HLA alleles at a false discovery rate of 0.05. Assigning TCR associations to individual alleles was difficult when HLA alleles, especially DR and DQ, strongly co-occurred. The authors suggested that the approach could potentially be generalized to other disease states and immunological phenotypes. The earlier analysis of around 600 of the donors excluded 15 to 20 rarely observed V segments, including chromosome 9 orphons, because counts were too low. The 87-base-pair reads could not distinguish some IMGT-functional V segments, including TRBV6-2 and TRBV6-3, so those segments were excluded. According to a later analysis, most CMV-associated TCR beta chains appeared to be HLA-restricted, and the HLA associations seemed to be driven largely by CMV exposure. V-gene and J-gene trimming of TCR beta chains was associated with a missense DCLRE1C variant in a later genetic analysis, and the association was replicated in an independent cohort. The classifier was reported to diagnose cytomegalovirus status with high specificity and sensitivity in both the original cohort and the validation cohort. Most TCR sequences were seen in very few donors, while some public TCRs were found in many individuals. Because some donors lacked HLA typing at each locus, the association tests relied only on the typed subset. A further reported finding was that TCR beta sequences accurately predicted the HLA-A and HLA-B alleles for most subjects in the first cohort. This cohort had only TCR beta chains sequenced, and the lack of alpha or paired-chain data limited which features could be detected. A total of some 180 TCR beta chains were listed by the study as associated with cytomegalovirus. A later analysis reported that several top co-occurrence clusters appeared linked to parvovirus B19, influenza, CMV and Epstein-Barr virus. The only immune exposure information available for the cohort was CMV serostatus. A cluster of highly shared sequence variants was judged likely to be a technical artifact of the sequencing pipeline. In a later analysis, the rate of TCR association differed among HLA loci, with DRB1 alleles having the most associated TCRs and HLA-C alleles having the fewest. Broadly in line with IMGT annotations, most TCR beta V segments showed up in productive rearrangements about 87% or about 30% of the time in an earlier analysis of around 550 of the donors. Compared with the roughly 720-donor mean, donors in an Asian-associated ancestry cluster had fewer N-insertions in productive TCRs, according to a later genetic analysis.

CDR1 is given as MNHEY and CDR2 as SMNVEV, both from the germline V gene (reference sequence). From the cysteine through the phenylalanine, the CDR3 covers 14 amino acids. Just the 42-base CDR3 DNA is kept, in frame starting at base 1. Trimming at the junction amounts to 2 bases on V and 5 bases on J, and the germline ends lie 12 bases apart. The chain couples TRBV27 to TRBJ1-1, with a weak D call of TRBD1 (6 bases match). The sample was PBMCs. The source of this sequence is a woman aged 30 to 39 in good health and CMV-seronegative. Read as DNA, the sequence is TGTGCCAGCAGTTTAGGACAGCCCATGACTGAAGCTTTCTTT. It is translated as CASSLGQPMTEAFF.